These T cell receptor beta chains were read from a single sample in a study of blood T cell repertoires in COVID-19. This table comes from immunoSEQ multiplex PCR, and its TCRdb copy is limited to in-frame clones, with some not included. This table has roughly 350,000 clones, about 90% appearing once. What was sequenced was peripheral blood. The receptors originated from a woman between 65 and 79 years old with COVID-19, enrolled during active disease. The CDR3 runs from the conserved cysteine through the conserved F or W. Each record gives: CDR3 protein, CDR3 DNA, clone size, V gene, J gene, D gene. The D gene is left open where the match is weak. Clone size is given for some rows only: seen once, a few or many times, or a class if the clone is expanded.

CDR3aa: CAISEPADLYEQYF
CDR3nt: TGTGCCATCAGTGAGCCAGCGGACCTCTACGAGCAGTACTTC
abundance: -
v_gene: TRBV10-3
j_gene: TRBJ2-7
d_gene: -

CDR3aa: CATSDPSQGANTEAFF
CDR3nt: TGTGCCACCAGTGACCCCTCCCAGGGCGCGAACACTGAAGCTTTCTTT
abundance: -
v_gene: TRBV24-1
j_gene: TRBJ1-1
d_gene: -

CDR3aa: CASSLEGNYGYTF
CDR3nt: TGTGCCAGCAGTTTAGAGGGCAACTATGGCTACACCTTC
abundance: -
v_gene: TRBV27
j_gene: TRBJ1-2
d_gene: -

CDR3aa: CASSGSFAVELIF
CDR3nt: TGTGCCAGCAGCGGAAGTTTCGCGGTGGAATTGATCTTC
abundance: -
v_gene: TRBV9
j_gene: TRBJ2-1
d_gene: -

CDR3aa: CASSGEGRGNEQFF
CDR3nt: TGCGCCAGCAGCGGCGAGGGACGGGGGAATGAGCAGTTCTTC
abundance: -
v_gene: TRBV5-1
j_gene: TRBJ2-1
d_gene: -

CDR3aa: CASSEYSGKGGFEAFF
CDR3nt: TGTGCCAGCAGTGAATATTCGGGGAAGGGCGGGTTTGAAGCTTTCTTT
abundance: -
v_gene: TRBV25-1
j_gene: TRBJ1-1
d_gene: -

CDR3aa: CASSAGTSGGSTDTQYF
CDR3nt: TGTGCCAGCAGCGCCGGGACTAGCGGGGGTAGCACAGATACGCAGTATTTT
abundance: -
v_gene: TRBV9
j_gene: TRBJ2-3
d_gene: TRBD2

CDR3aa: CASSERGLLSDTGELFF
CDR3nt: TGCGCCAGCAGTGAGAGGGGGCTCCTTTCGGACACCGGGGAGCTGTTTTTT
abundance: -
v_gene: TRBV10-1
j_gene: TRBJ2-2
d_gene: TRBD1

CDR3aa: CASSPPAGLNTEAFF
CDR3nt: TGTGCCAGCAGCCCCCCGGCAGGGTTGAACACTGAAGCTTTCTTT
abundance: -
v_gene: TRBV11-2
j_gene: TRBJ1-1
d_gene: -

CDR3aa: CASSGGQGGSEAFF
CDR3nt: TGCGCCAGCAGCGGTGGACAGGGAGGGTCTGAAGCTTTCTTT
abundance: once
v_gene: TRBV5-1
j_gene: TRBJ1-1
d_gene: TRBD1

CDR3aa: CASSRTANTEAFF
CDR3nt: TGTGCCAGCTCACGGACAGCGAACACTGAAGCTTTCTTT
abundance: -
v_gene: TRBV18
j_gene: TRBJ1-1
d_gene: -

CDR3aa: CASTPDRDYGYTF
CDR3nt: TGTGCCAGTACCCCGGACAGAGACTATGGCTACACCTTC
abundance: -
v_gene: TRBV19
j_gene: TRBJ1-2
d_gene: -

CDR3aa: CASSDISRQEIISGNTIYF
CDR3nt: TGTGCCAGCAGTGATATCTCGCGACAGGAAATAATCTCTGGAAACACCATATATTTT
abundance: -
v_gene: TRBV6-1
j_gene: TRBJ1-3
d_gene: -

CDR3aa: CARSLNRFNYGYTF
CDR3nt: TGTGCCAGAAGCTTGAACAGATTTAACTATGGCTACACCTTC
abundance: -
v_gene: TRBV5-3
j_gene: TRBJ1-2
d_gene: -

CDR3aa: CASNAALDFLNTEAFF
CDR3nt: TGTGCCAGTAACGCAGCGTTGGACTTCTTGAACACTGAAGCTTTCTTT
abundance: -
v_gene: TRBV19
j_gene: TRBJ1-1
d_gene: -

CDR3aa: CASSSGHTETQYF
CDR3nt: TGTGCCAGCTCGAGCGGTCATACAGAGACCCAGTACTTC
abundance: -
v_gene: TRBV18
j_gene: TRBJ2-5
d_gene: -

CDR3aa: CASSERGTYNSPLHF
CDR3nt: TGTGCCAGCAGTGAACGGGGTACCTATAATTCACCCCTCCACTTT
abundance: -
v_gene: TRBV2
j_gene: TRBJ1-6
d_gene: -

CDR3aa: CASSSGTSGQETQYF
CDR3nt: TGCGCCAGCAGCTCCGGGACTAGCGGCCAAGAGACCCAGTACTTC
abundance: -
v_gene: TRBV5-1
j_gene: TRBJ2-5
d_gene: TRBD2

CDR3aa: CASSFRPGNEKLFF
CDR3nt: TGTGCCAGCAGTTTCCGGCCCGGGAATGAAAAACTGTTTTTT
abundance: -
v_gene: TRBV28
j_gene: TRBJ1-4
d_gene: -

CDR3aa: CASSEVGLNTEAFF
CDR3nt: TGCGCCAGCAGTGAGGTGGGACTCAACACTGAAGCTTTCTTT
abundance: -
v_gene: TRBV10-2
j_gene: TRBJ1-1
d_gene: -

CDR3aa: CASSIEDRGPYEQYF
CDR3nt: TGTGCCAGTAGTATAGAGGACAGGGGCCCCTACGAGCAGTACTTC
abundance: -
v_gene: TRBV19
j_gene: TRBJ2-7
d_gene: TRBD1

CDR3aa: CASSLSGLPGNTIYF
CDR3nt: TGCGCCAGCAGCTTATCAGGGCTCCCTGGAAACACCATATATTTT
abundance: -
v_gene: TRBV5-1
j_gene: TRBJ1-3
d_gene: -

CDR3aa: CASSLPLGGQETQYF
CDR3nt: TGTGCCAGCAGCCTCCCGCTGGGGGGGCAAGAGACCCAGTACTTC
abundance: -
v_gene: TRBV5-4
j_gene: TRBJ2-5
d_gene: TRBD2

CDR3aa: CASRSGGPNEKLFF
CDR3nt: TGCGCCAGCAGATCTGGAGGGCCTAATGAAAAACTGTTTTTT
abundance: -
v_gene: TRBV5-1
j_gene: TRBJ1-4
d_gene: -

CDR3aa: CATSDTQEGAGYGYTF
CDR3nt: TGTGCCACCAGTGATACCCAGGAGGGCGCTGGCTATGGCTACACCTTC
abundance: -
v_gene: TRBV24-1
j_gene: TRBJ1-2
d_gene: -

CDR3aa: CASSESTYEQYF
CDR3nt: TGCGCCAGCAGTGAGTCCACATACGAGCAGTACTTC
abundance: -
v_gene: TRBV10-2
j_gene: TRBJ2-7
d_gene: -

CDR3aa: CASSANRGDGYTF
CDR3nt: TGTGCCAGCAGCGCCAACAGGGGAGATGGCTACACCTTC
abundance: -
v_gene: TRBV7-2
j_gene: TRBJ1-2
d_gene: TRBD1

CDR3aa: CASSVDAGGTYGYTF
CDR3nt: TGTGCCAGCAGCGTAGATGCAGGGGGCACGTATGGCTACACCTTC
abundance: -
v_gene: TRBV9
j_gene: TRBJ1-2
d_gene: TRBD1

CDR3aa: CASSEARERRETQYF
CDR3nt: TGTGCCAGCAGTGAAGCGAGGGAGCGCAGAGAGACCCAGTACTTC
abundance: -
v_gene: TRBV6-1
j_gene: TRBJ2-5
d_gene: -

CDR3aa: CASRPGQTFYNEQFF
CDR3nt: TGTGCCAGCAGGCCGGGACAGACTTTCTACAATGAGCAGTTCTTC
abundance: -
v_gene: TRBV28
j_gene: TRBJ2-1
d_gene: TRBD1

CDR3aa: CASSLQGQANNEQFF
CDR3nt: TGTGCCAGCAGCCTTCAGGGACAGGCAAACAATGAGCAGTTCTTC
abundance: -
v_gene: TRBV7-2
j_gene: TRBJ2-1
d_gene: TRBD1

CDR3aa: CASSVERGVLTGELFF
CDR3nt: TGTGCCAGCAGCGTAGAACGGGGGGTTTTAACCGGGGAGCTGTTTTTT
abundance: -
v_gene: TRBV9
j_gene: TRBJ2-2
d_gene: TRBD2

CDR3aa: CAWSPQGYQPQHF
CDR3nt: TGTGCCTGGAGTCCGCAGGGCTATCAGCCCCAGCATTTT
abundance: -
v_gene: TRBV30
j_gene: TRBJ1-5
d_gene: -

CDR3aa: CASSPPGGRTNEQFF
CDR3nt: TGCGCCAGCAGCCCACCGGGAGGGAGGACTAATGAGCAGTTCTTC
abundance: -
v_gene: TRBV5-1
j_gene: TRBJ2-1
d_gene: TRBD2

CDR3aa: CAIGGIANYGYTF
CDR3nt: TGTGCCATCGGGGGGATAGCTAACTATGGCTACACCTTC
abundance: few
v_gene: TRBV10-3
j_gene: TRBJ1-2
d_gene: -

CDR3aa: CASSPVNTEAFF
CDR3nt: TGTGCCAGCAGCCCCGTGAACACTGAAGCTTTCTTT
abundance: -
v_gene: TRBV3-1/TRBV3-2
j_gene: TRBJ1-1
d_gene: -

CDR3aa: CASRLLGQGWMNTEAFF
CDR3nt: TGTGCCAGCAGGTTGCTTGGACAGGGGTGGATGAACACTGAAGCTTTCTTT
abundance: -
v_gene: TRBV27
j_gene: TRBJ1-1
d_gene: TRBD1

CDR3aa: CASSQLAGATGELFF
CDR3nt: TGTGCCAGCAGCCAACTAGCGGGGGCCACCGGGGAGCTGTTTTTT
abundance: -
v_gene: TRBV11-3
j_gene: TRBJ2-2
d_gene: TRBD2

CDR3aa: CASSPEGGWTEAFF
CDR3nt: TGTGCCAGCAGCCCCGAAGGGGGTTGGACTGAAGCTTTCTTT
abundance: -
v_gene: TRBV5-4
j_gene: TRBJ1-1
d_gene: -

CDR3aa: CASTPSPNEKLFF
CDR3nt: TGTGCCAGCACCCCGAGTCCAAATGAAAAACTGTTTTTT
abundance: -
v_gene: TRBV6-4
j_gene: TRBJ1-4
d_gene: -